These T cell receptor beta chains were read from a single sample in a study of T cells in Graves' hyperthyroidism and ophthalmopathy. TCRdb reanalysed the multiplex PCR reads using MiXCR and keeps one entry per CDR3 protein. The sample has 250,000 to 400,000 distinct CDR3 sequences, roughly 13% seen once. The sequencing sample was made of blood. These TCRs come from a woman aged 40 to 50 with Graves' ophthalmopathy. The CDR3 runs from the conserved cysteine through the conserved F or W. Fields, in order: J gene, V gene, CDR3 protein.

>TRBJ2-5|TRBV19
CASSVSGTVETQYF
>TRBJ2-7|TRBV12-3/TRBV12-4
CASSLSLAGNEQYF
>TRBJ2-3|TRBV9
CASRAGTRGNTQYF
>TRBJ2-2|TRBV20-1
CSARVSSPGELFF
>TRBJ1-1|TRBV2
CASTPDRNTEAFF
>TRBJ2-1|TRBV6-1
CASRGLAAEQFF
>TRBJ2-7|TRBV6-5
CASSYSSQEISYEQYF
>TRBJ1-2|TRBV7-9
CASSLDLLGGYTF
>TRBJ2-2|TRBV12-3/TRBV12-4
CASSGPSGNTGELFF
>TRBJ1-1|TRBV2
CASTGNGNTEAFF
>TRBJ1-5|TRBV3-1
CASSQGGFGGVSNQPQHF
>TRBJ1-3|TRBV12-3/TRBV12-4
CASQPDGNTIYF
>TRBJ2-1|TRBV20-1
CSASGLAGSYNEQFF
>TRBJ2-6|TRBV29-1
CSVEGGSGANVLTF
>TRBJ1-1|TRBV28
CASHRTGGEIEAFF
>TRBJ1-2|TRBV27
CASKGQGVGGYTF
>TRBJ2-7|TRBV20-1
CSARGLAGAYEQYF
>TRBJ2-7|TRBV6-1
CASTGTTIDEQYF
>TRBJ1-1|TRBV7-9
CASSLGGTGVRAFF
>TRBJ1-6|TRBV20-1
CSAPSTGPPNSPLHF
>TRBJ2-2|TRBV19
CASSNTGNTGGLFF
>TRBJ2-1|TRBV18
CASSPPKAGSSYNEQFF
>TRBJ1-5|TRBV24-1
CATSDPGQPQHF
>TRBJ2-7|TRBV28
CASRKTGSSYEQYF
>TRBJ2-7|TRBV6-1
CASSQGPRTSHEQYF
>TRBJ1-5|TRBV6-1
CASRDVGAANQPQHF
>TRBJ2-2|TRBV2
CASKGLNTGELFF
>TRBJ1-5|TRBV6-1
CASSSYPGNNQPQHF
>TRBJ2-2|TRBV5-1
CASRWQGNTGELFF
>TRBJ2-1|TRBV3-1
CASSQVYAANEQFF
>TRBJ2-1|TRBV7-9
CASSLFRGDDEQFF
>TRBJ1-1|TRBV28
CASNFPGTGVAFF
>TRBJ1-6|TRBV6-1
CASSGGGFISPLHF
>TRBJ2-3|TRBV12-3/TRBV12-4
CASSLGSGVTDTQYF
>TRBJ2-2|TRBV27
CASSSGGQISNTGELFF
>TRBJ2-2|TRBV2
CASSVVAGGAGELFF
>TRBJ2-7|TRBV4-1
CASSQASASGGGYEQHF
>TRBJ2-3|TRBV28
CASTSGTSGSFGPDTQYF
>TRBJ1-2|TRBV5-1
CASSLGQANYGYTF
>TRBJ2-1|TRBV20-1
CSARQGGGGALQFF
>TRBJ1-1|TRBV3-1
CASSQGRGFSEAFF
>TRBJ2-1|TRBV10-3
CAISGVPGPSSNEQFF
>TRBJ2-3|TRBV14
CASSQVSGGRTDTQYF
>TRBJ1-6|TRBV5-6
CASRDRGPDSPLHF
>TRBJ2-1|TRBV9
CASSVAYNEQFF
>TRBJ2-7|TRBV5-1
CASSLRRGVSSYEQYF
>TRBJ2-2|TRBV28
CASRASGMPGELFF
>TRBJ1-1|TRBV12-3/TRBV12-4
CASSFQRKAFF
>TRBJ1-5|TRBV28
CASSLYPTDGPQHF
>TRBJ1-5|TRBV2
CASTPSKVPNQPQHF
>TRBJ2-7|TRBV12-3/TRBV12-4
CASSAPQASGYEQYF
>TRBJ1-4|TRBV11-3
CASSYRGTNEKLFF
>TRBJ1-6|TRBV11-2
CASSLDTASSYNSPLHF
>TRBJ1-2|TRBV5-6
CASSPFWGYGYTF
>TRBJ1-6|TRBV20-1
CSASPQGVNSPLHF